One sample yielded the 19 T cell receptor beta chains listed below, sequenced in a study of control samples from healthy donors and cancer patients. Generated by immunoSEQ multiplex PCR, the TCRdb table keeps only in-frame clones and is missing some. The profile shows 90,000 to 150,000 clones, 70% to 90% of them singletons. Sequenced: blood. These receptors were collected from a man aged 35-49 years in good health.

The genes are TRBV5-1 and TRBJ1-2; 7 nucleotides agree with TRBD1. Per the germline V gene, CDR1 is SGHRS and CDR2 is YFSETQ. Trimming took 4 bases from V and 4 from J; bases not matched to a gene: 10. CDR3 length: 15 amino acids. CDR3 nucleotide sequence: TGCGCCAGCAGCCTAGACAGGGAGGTTGGCTATGGCTACACCTTC. It translates to CASSLDREVGYGYTF.

The chain has TRBV3-1 (or the pseudogene TRBV3-2) and TRBJ1-2; no clear D. The CDR3 length is 14 residues. V lost 0 bases and J lost 7, with 12 bases in between. Germline lookup yields CDR1 LGHDT and CDR2 YNNKEL (reference sequence). In nucleotides, the CDR3 is TGTGCCAGCAGCCAAGAGGCTATCGGCCGTGGCTACACCTTC. This translates into CASSQEAIGRGYTF.

The chain uses TRBV6-5 and TRBJ1-6, with TRBD1 identical over 10 bases. V shed 10 bases, J shed 10 bases, and the junction held 13 bases outside the gene matches. Looked up from germline, CDR1 is MNHEY and CDR2 is SVGAGI. The CDR3 extends over 15 amino acids. This CDR3 reads CATRSDRGLESPLHF. The CDR3 nucleotides read TGTGCCACTCGATCCGACAGGGGGCTTGAATCACCCCTCCACTTT.

This chain connects TRBV28 to TRBJ1-1; tentative D call: TRBD1 (5 bases). The CDR3 consists of 14 residues. Between the trimmed V and J ends, which lost 5 bases and 1 base, there was a span of 11 bases. Per germline, CDR1 MDHEN and CDR2 SYDVKM. The CDR3 sequence: CASSRGGKNTEAFF. CDR3 nucleotides: TGTGCCAGCAGTCGGGGGGGGAAGAACACTGAAGCTTTCTTT. Filled out from reference TRBV28 and TRBJ1-1, the complete variable domain reads DVKVTQSSRYLVKRTGEKVFLECVQDMDHENMFWYRQDPGLGLRLIYFSYDVKMKEKGDIPEGYSVSREKKERFSLILESASTNQTSMYLCASSRGGKNTEAFFGQGTRLTVV.

The V gene is TRBV25-1, the J gene TRBJ1-1, with D possibly matching TRBD1 (5 bases). CDR3 length: 11 residues. V lost 7 bases and J lost 5, with 8 bases in between. In germline, CDR1 is MGHDK, CDR2 SYGVNS. In nucleotides, the CDR3 is TGTGCCAGCATGGGACGGACTGAAGCTTTCTTT. Protein sequence: CASMGRTEAFF.

The chain employs TRBV24-1 and TRBJ2-6; D ambiguous. Germline V gene data show CDR1 as KGHDR and CDR2 as SFDVKD. Trimming took 3 bases from V and 4 from J, leaving 6 bases between them. The CDR3 has 14 amino acids. The DNA of the CDR3 is TGTGCCACCAGTGATACCGCGGGGGCCAACGTCCTGACTTTC. Translation: CATSDTAGANVLTF.

V usage is TRBV24-1 and J usage is TRBJ2-1; 9 positions agree with TRBD1. This CDR3 comprises 16 residues. The trim removed 5 bases at V and 0 bases at J, leaving 4 bases unmatched. CDR1 and CDR2 from the germline V gene are KGHDR and SFDVKD. Here the CDR3 DNA reads TGTGCCACCAGTGGGGCGGACAGGGGCTCCTACAATGAGCAGTTCTTC. It encodes CATSGADRGSYNEQFF.

This chain connects TRBV5-1 to TRBJ2-3; D is perhaps TRBD2 (5 bases). Germline V gives CDR1 SGHRS, CDR2 YFSETQ. This CDR3 contains 13 residues. V gave up 4 bases and J gave up 3 bases, with 9 bases separating them. The CDR3 reads CASSIGETDTQYF. The CDR3 DNA reads TGCGCCAGCAGCATTGGGGAGACAGATACGCAGTATTTT.

The chain carries TRBV6-5 and TRBJ1-4; no definite D call. CDR3 size: 14 residues. Germline loops: CDR1 MNHEY, CDR2 SVGAGI. The V end was cut by 6 bases, the J end by 0 bases, with 8 bases between. The CDR3 DNA reads as TGTGCCAGCAGCCCGGGAGCAACTAATGAAAAACTGTTTTTT. This translates into CASSPGATNEKLFF.

The J gene is TRBJ2-7, the V gene TRBV7-8; no clear D gene. Trimming pared 8 bases from V and 1 base from J, leaving 18 bases between. CDR3 size: 15 residues. Germline CDR1 SGHVS, CDR2 FQNEAQ. The CDR3, as DNA: TGTGCCAGCGCCACTGTGGCTGACCTTTCCTACGAGCAGTACTTC. Residues: CASATVADLSYEQYF.

Many counts were recorded for this clone. The gene calls are TRBV10-1 and TRBJ2-2, with TRBD1 as a possible D gene (6 bases). CDR3 length: 13 amino acids. The ends were cut back, 3 bases at V and 5 bases at J, with 7 bases in the middle. From germline, CDR1 is WNHNN and CDR2 SYGVQD (reference sequence). CDR3 coding DNA: TGCGCCAGCAGTGACAGGGGAACCGGGGAGCTGTTTTTT. Amino acid sequence: CASSDRGTGELFF.

This clone has a handful of counts. The chain is built from TRBV28 and TRBJ1-2; the D is unclear. The CDR3 runs to 13 residues. The V end was cut by 6 bases, the J end by 6 bases, with 14 bases between. CDR1 and CDR2 from the germline V gene are MDHEN and SYDVKM. The CDR3 nucleotides are TGTGCCAGCAGCCTCACAGAATCTAATGGCTACACCTTC. This codes for CASSLTESNGYTF.

The chain uses TRBV4-1 and TRBJ2-5; 11 bases map to TRBD2. V was clipped by 3 bases and J by 5 bases; unmatched bases: 5. The CDR3 spans 15 residues. The germline V gene encodes CDR1 MGHRA and CDR2 YSYEKL. As DNA, the CDR3 is TGCGCCAGCAGCCACAATAGCGGGGGGGCGGAGACCCAGTACTTC. Translating it yields CASSHNSGGAETQYF.

As for this clone: The sample has other DNA sequences that encode this CDR3 too. This rearrangement joins TRBV24-1 to TRBJ1-1, with D hard to call. Germline V lookup: CDR1 KGHDR, CDR2 SFDVKD. The V gene lost 3 bases and the J gene lost 2 bases, with 12 bases spanning the gap. The CDR3 totals 15 residues. CDR3 in amino acids: CATSDPSTGNTEAFF. CDR3 coding DNA: TGTGCCACCAGTGATCCGTCGACGGGTAACACTGAAGCTTTCTTT.

CDR3 sequence reads: CATSDGRSSYEQYF. DNA of the CDR3: TGTGCCACCAGTGATGGGCGGAGCTCCTACGAGCAGTACTTC. The chain carries TRBV24-1 and TRBJ2-7; D not certain. Germline V gene data show CDR1 as KGHDR and CDR2 as SFDVKD. This CDR3 comprises 14 residues. V was cut by 3 bases and J by 0 bases, with 8 bases left in between.

The rearrangement joins TRBV11-3 to TRBJ2-2, with 9 bases identical to TRBD2. The V and J ends lost 3 bases and 3 bases, in that order; junction bases with no gene match: 2. CDR3 length: 15 amino acids. Germline CDR1 and CDR2: SGHNT and YENEEA. Here the CDR3 reads CASSFRTSDTGELFF. The CDR3 DNA follows: TGTGCCAGCAGCTTCAGGACTAGCGACACCGGGGAGCTGTTTTTT.

This chain joins TRBV19 and TRBJ1-6; D uncertain. CDR3 length: 14 residues. Trimming took off 0 bases at V and 7 bases at J, with 7 bases between the two ends. The germline gives CDR1 LNHDA, CDR2 SQIVND (reference sequence). The CDR3 DNA reads TGTGCCAGTAGTATAGATTATTCAAATTCACCCCTCCACTTT. Amino acids: CASSIDYSNSPLHF.

This chain connects TRBV19 to TRBJ2-2; D is perhaps TRBD1 (5 bases). Trimming took off 0 bases at V and 3 bases at J, with 17 bases between the two ends. Germline assignment: CDR1 LNHDA and CDR2 SQIVND (reference sequence). This CDR3 spans 18 amino acids. The CDR3 nucleotides read TGTGCCAGTAGTATAGATCTTGGACACGGAGATCACACCGGGGAGCTGTTTTTT. Translation: CASSIDLGHGDHTGELFF.

This chain connects TRBV11-2 to TRBJ2-7; 9 bases fit TRBD1. CDR1 and CDR2 from the germline V gene are SGHAT and FQNNGV. CDR3 length: 15 amino acids. The V gene end was trimmed by 6 bases and the J gene end by 2 bases; junction bases not matched to a gene: 8. The CDR3 region has the DNA TGTGCCAGCAGGGTCTGGGGACAGGGACCCTACGAGCAGTACTTC. Protein product: CASRVWGQGPYEQYF.